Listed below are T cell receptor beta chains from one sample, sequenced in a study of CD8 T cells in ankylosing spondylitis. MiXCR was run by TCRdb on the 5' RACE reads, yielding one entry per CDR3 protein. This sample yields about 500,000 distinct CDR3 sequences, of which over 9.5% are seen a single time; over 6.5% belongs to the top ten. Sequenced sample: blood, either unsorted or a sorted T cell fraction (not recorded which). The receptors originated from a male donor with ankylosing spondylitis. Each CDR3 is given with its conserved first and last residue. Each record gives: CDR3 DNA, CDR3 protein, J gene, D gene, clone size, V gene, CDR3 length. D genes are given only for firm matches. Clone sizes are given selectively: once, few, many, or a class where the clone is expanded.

CDR3nt: TGCGCCAGCAGCTTGGGAAGACTAGCGCCGTATAGGTCGTACAATGAGCAGTTCTTC
CDR3aa: CASSLGRLAPYRSYNEQFF
j_gene: TRBJ2-1
d_gene: TRBD2
abundance: NA
v_gene: TRBV5-1
len: 19

CDR3nt: TGTGCCAGCAGCGTAGGCGTCGAGCAGACCCAGTACTTC
CDR3aa: CASSVGVEQTQYF
j_gene: TRBJ2-5
d_gene: NA
abundance: many
v_gene: TRBV9
len: 13

CDR3nt: TGTGCCAGCAGTTACCCCTGGCTAGCGGGACAACACAATGAGCAGTTCTTC
CDR3aa: CASSYPWLAGQHNEQFF
j_gene: TRBJ2-1
d_gene: TRBD2
abundance: many
v_gene: TRBV6-8
len: 17

CDR3nt: TGCAGCGTTGACGGAGTGGGCGGCTACACCTTC
CDR3aa: CSVDGVGGYTF
j_gene: TRBJ1-2
d_gene: NA
abundance: NA
v_gene: TRBV29-1
len: 11

CDR3nt: TGTGCCAGCAGTGAAGATTGGGCAGCCCCTGGGGCTTTCTTT
CDR3aa: CASSEDWAAPGAFF
j_gene: TRBJ1-1
d_gene: NA
abundance: many
v_gene: TRBV2
len: 14

CDR3nt: TGTGCCAGCAGTGATAGTCGGACTGGTTACAATGAGCAGTTCTTC
CDR3aa: CASSDSRTGYNEQFF
j_gene: TRBJ2-1
d_gene: NA
abundance: NA
v_gene: TRBV2
len: 15

CDR3nt: TGCGCCAGCAGCTCCGGGACGGACTTGGGCTATGGCTACACCTTC
CDR3aa: CASSSGTDLGYGYTF
j_gene: TRBJ1-2
d_gene: NA
abundance: NA
v_gene: TRBV10-2
len: 15

CDR3nt: TGCAGTGCTAAACCTTTTAGCGGGAACCACAATGAGCAGTTCTTC
CDR3aa: CSAKPFSGNHNEQFF
j_gene: TRBJ2-1
d_gene: TRBD2
abundance: NA
v_gene: TRBV20-1
len: 15

CDR3nt: TGTGCCAGCAGCTTTCGACAGGGGACGAACACTGAAGCTTTCTTT
CDR3aa: CASSFRQGTNTEAFF
j_gene: TRBJ1-1
d_gene: TRBD1
abundance: many
v_gene: TRBV7-9
len: 15

CDR3nt: TGTGCCAGCAGCTTAGAGATGGCAGGGGACAATTCACCCCTCCACTTT
CDR3aa: CASSLEMAGDNSPLHF
j_gene: TRBJ1-6
d_gene: NA
abundance: many
v_gene: TRBV7-2
len: 16

CDR3nt: TGTGCCAGCAGAAGGACAGGGCTTTTAGAGAATGAGCAGTTCTTC
CDR3aa: CASRRTGLLENEQFF
j_gene: TRBJ2-1
d_gene: TRBD1
abundance: NA
v_gene: TRBV6-1
len: 15

CDR3nt: TGCGCCAGCAGCTCCACGACGACAGTGGGTATTGCTTTCTTT
CDR3aa: CASSSTTTVGIAFF
j_gene: TRBJ1-1
d_gene: NA
abundance: many
v_gene: TRBV5-1
len: 14

CDR3nt: TGTGCCAGCAGCCACTCCCTAGCGGGCAGCAATGAGCAGTTCTTC
CDR3aa: CASSHSLAGSNEQFF
j_gene: TRBJ2-1
d_gene: TRBD2
abundance: NA
v_gene: TRBV7-9
len: 15

CDR3nt: TGTGCCAGCAGCCAAGCAGGGTTGACGGGCTACACTGAAGCTTTCTTT
CDR3aa: CASSQAGLTGYTEAFF
j_gene: TRBJ1-1
d_gene: NA
abundance: NA
v_gene: TRBV3-1
len: 16

CDR3nt: TGTGCCAGCAGATGGACGGATAACACTGAAGCTTTCTTT
CDR3aa: CASRWTDNTEAFF
j_gene: TRBJ1-1
d_gene: NA
abundance: NA
v_gene: TRBV27
len: 13

CDR3nt: TGTGCCAGCAGCTTAGTTGGCTCTTTTTACAATGAGCAGTTCTTC
CDR3aa: CASSLVGSFYNEQFF
j_gene: TRBJ2-1
d_gene: NA
abundance: NA
v_gene: TRBV7-9
len: 15

CDR3nt: TGCGCCAGCAGCCAAGAGCGGGCAGACTCCTACAATGAGCAGTTCTTC
CDR3aa: CASSQERADSYNEQFF
j_gene: TRBJ2-1
d_gene: NA
abundance: NA
v_gene: TRBV4-1
len: 16

CDR3nt: TGTGCCAGCAGCTCCCCGACTAGCATTACCGGGGAGCTGTTTTTT
CDR3aa: CASSSPTSITGELFF
j_gene: TRBJ2-2
d_gene: TRBD2
abundance: NA
v_gene: TRBV12-3/TRBV12-4
len: 15

CDR3nt: TGCAGTGCCCTCGGACTAGCGGGAGTCAATGAGCAGTTCTTC
CDR3aa: CSALGLAGVNEQFF
j_gene: TRBJ2-1
d_gene: TRBD2
abundance: NA
v_gene: TRBV20-1
len: 14

CDR3nt: TGTGCCAGCAGCTTGGCGGACTGGCGGGAGACCCAGTACTTC
CDR3aa: CASSLADWRETQYF
j_gene: TRBJ2-5
d_gene: NA
abundance: NA
v_gene: TRBV7-2
len: 14

CDR3nt: TGTGCCACCAGTGAACGGACTAGCGGGAGGGCCGTGTCAGATACGCAGTATTTT
CDR3aa: CATSERTSGRAVSDTQYF
j_gene: TRBJ2-3
d_gene: TRBD2
abundance: many
v_gene: TRBV24-1
len: 18

CDR3nt: TGTGCCAGCGCACAGGGAATTGATCCGGTCTTC
CDR3aa: CASAQGIDPVF
j_gene: TRBJ2-1
d_gene: NA
abundance: few
v_gene: TRBV12-3/TRBV12-4
len: 11

CDR3nt: TGTGCCAGCAGTAAGGGGACAGCGCAAGACATTCAGTACTTC
CDR3aa: CASSKGTAQDIQYF
j_gene: TRBJ2-4
d_gene: TRBD1
abundance: NA
v_gene: TRBV6-1
len: 14

CDR3nt: TGCAGTGCTAGAAAGAACGATGGGACTAGCGGACAAGAGACCCAGTACTTC
CDR3aa: CSARKNDGTSGQETQYF
j_gene: TRBJ2-5
d_gene: TRBD2
abundance: NA
v_gene: TRBV20-1
len: 17

CDR3nt: TGTGCCAGCAGCTTAGATAACACTGAAGCTTTCTTT
CDR3aa: CASSLDNTEAFF
j_gene: TRBJ1-1
d_gene: NA
abundance: NA
v_gene: TRBV7-9
len: 12

CDR3nt: TGTGCCAGCTCACCACCCGGACAGGACTCCTACGAGCAGTACTTC
CDR3aa: CASSPPGQDSYEQYF
j_gene: TRBJ2-7
d_gene: TRBD1
abundance: few
v_gene: TRBV18
len: 15

CDR3nt: TGTGCCAGCAGCTTAGAAGGGATTGAAAAACTGTTTTTT
CDR3aa: CASSLEGIEKLFF
j_gene: TRBJ1-4
d_gene: NA
abundance: NA
v_gene: TRBV7-9
len: 13

CDR3nt: TGCGCCAGCAGCTTGGGAGGGCAGCGGACCGGGGAGCTGTTTTTT
CDR3aa: CASSLGGQRTGELFF
j_gene: TRBJ2-2
d_gene: NA
abundance: many
v_gene: TRBV5-1
len: 15

CDR3nt: TGTGCCAGCAGTGAGGCTAGCGGGAGAAGATGGAATGAGCAGTTCTTC
CDR3aa: CASSEASGRRWNEQFF
j_gene: TRBJ2-1
d_gene: TRBD2
abundance: few
v_gene: TRBV2
len: 16

CDR3nt: TGTGCCAGCAGCTTGGCCCAAGGGGCTGATAATTCACCCCTCCACTTT
CDR3aa: CASSLAQGADNSPLHF
j_gene: TRBJ1-6
d_gene: NA
abundance: few
v_gene: TRBV5-5
len: 16

CDR3nt: TGTGCCAGCAGCGGTCCGGGACTAGCCTACAATGAGCAGTTCTTC
CDR3aa: CASSGPGLAYNEQFF
j_gene: TRBJ2-1
d_gene: TRBD2
abundance: NA
v_gene: TRBV2
len: 15

CDR3nt: TGCAGTGCTAGTAGACCAGATAATACGCAGTATTTT
CDR3aa: CSASRPDNTQYF
j_gene: TRBJ2-3
d_gene: NA
abundance: many
v_gene: TRBV20-1
len: 12

CDR3nt: TGTGCCAGCATTCCTTTGCGTGGGGGAGAGCAGTACTTC
CDR3aa: CASIPLRGGEQYF
j_gene: TRBJ2-7
d_gene: NA
abundance: NA
v_gene: TRBV27
len: 13

CDR3nt: TGTGCCACCAGTGAAAGGGCGGGAGGGCCCTCTACAGATACGCAGTATTTT
CDR3aa: CATSERAGGPSTDTQYF
j_gene: TRBJ2-3
d_gene: TRBD2
abundance: NA
v_gene: TRBV24-1
len: 17

CDR3nt: TGTGCCAGCGATATTTACGGGACAGCTTTCACCGGGGAGCTGTTTTTT
CDR3aa: CASDIYGTAFTGELFF
j_gene: TRBJ2-2
d_gene: NA
abundance: NA
v_gene: TRBV21-1
len: 16

CDR3nt: TGTGCCACCAGGACAGGGGGCGAGGAAGAGACCCAGTACTTC
CDR3aa: CATRTGGEEETQYF
j_gene: TRBJ2-5
d_gene: TRBD1
abundance: many
v_gene: TRBV15
len: 14

CDR3nt: TGTGCCAGCTCGTGGGGACAGGGGCCCTACGAGCAGTACTTC
CDR3aa: CASSWGQGPYEQYF
j_gene: TRBJ2-7
d_gene: TRBD1
abundance: NA
v_gene: TRBV2
len: 14

CDR3nt: TGTGCCAGCAGTTTTGGACAGTCCCTCCCCAATGAGCAGTTCTTC
CDR3aa: CASSFGQSLPNEQFF
j_gene: TRBJ2-1
d_gene: NA
abundance: many
v_gene: TRBV28
len: 15

CDR3nt: TGCGCCAGCAGACCAGGGGTCGACTATGGCTACACCTTC
CDR3aa: CASRPGVDYGYTF
j_gene: TRBJ1-2
d_gene: NA
abundance: many
v_gene: TRBV5-1
len: 13

CDR3nt: TGTGCCAGCAGCAAACAGGGGGTGAGCTCTGGGGCCAACGTCCTGACTTTC
CDR3aa: CASSKQGVSSGANVLTF
j_gene: TRBJ2-6
d_gene: TRBD1
abundance: NA
v_gene: TRBV7-8
len: 17

CDR3nt: TGTGCCACCAGTGCCCTGGGGATAGCGGGACGTAACACCGGGGAGCTGTTTTTT
CDR3aa: CATSALGIAGRNTGELFF
j_gene: TRBJ2-2
d_gene: TRBD2
abundance: NA
v_gene: TRBV24-1
len: 18

CDR3nt: TGCAGTGCTCCCGGGACAGGGATCGGGCGGGAAGCTTTCTTT
CDR3aa: CSAPGTGIGREAFF
j_gene: TRBJ1-1
d_gene: TRBD1
abundance: few
v_gene: TRBV20-1
len: 14

CDR3nt: TGTGCCAGCAGCCAACCGACAGGGAGAGCCTCTCGGGAGACCCAGTACTTC
CDR3aa: CASSQPTGRASRETQYF
j_gene: TRBJ2-5
d_gene: TRBD1
abundance: NA
v_gene: TRBV12-3/TRBV12-4
len: 17

CDR3nt: TGTGCCAGCAGCTTAGCCATCAGCTCCTACAATGAGCAGTTCTTC
CDR3aa: CASSLAISSYNEQFF
j_gene: TRBJ2-1
d_gene: NA
abundance: NA
v_gene: TRBV7-7
len: 15

CDR3nt: TGCGCCAGCAGCCGCACAGGGTCGGATAGCAATCAGCCCCAGCATTTT
CDR3aa: CASSRTGSDSNQPQHF
j_gene: TRBJ1-5
d_gene: NA
abundance: NA
v_gene: TRBV4-1
len: 16

CDR3nt: TGTGCCAGCAATCTACTAGCGGGCTCCTACAATGAGCAGTTCTTC
CDR3aa: CASNLLAGSYNEQFF
j_gene: TRBJ2-1
d_gene: TRBD2
abundance: few
v_gene: TRBV2
len: 15

CDR3nt: TGTGCCATCAGTCCGGGACAGGCCTACACCGGGGAGCTGTTTTTT
CDR3aa: CAISPGQAYTGELFF
j_gene: TRBJ2-2
d_gene: TRBD1
abundance: NA
v_gene: TRBV10-3
len: 15

CDR3nt: TGTGCCACCAGTGATTTGGACGGGACAGGGTCACCCCAGTACTTC
CDR3aa: CATSDLDGTGSPQYF
j_gene: TRBJ2-5
d_gene: TRBD1
abundance: NA
v_gene: TRBV24-1
len: 15

CDR3nt: TGTGCCAGCAGCTTAGGGCCAGCCTCTGGAAACACCATATATTTT
CDR3aa: CASSLGPASGNTIYF
j_gene: TRBJ1-3
d_gene: NA
abundance: NA
v_gene: TRBV7-2
len: 15

CDR3nt: TGCGCCAGCAGCGGGATCGGCACAGATACGCAGTATTTT
CDR3aa: CASSGIGTDTQYF
j_gene: TRBJ2-3
d_gene: NA
abundance: NA
v_gene: TRBV10-1
len: 13

CDR3nt: TGCAGTGCCGCGTATGGTACAGGGGGATTTGGGTTTACTGAAGCTTTCTTT
CDR3aa: CSAAYGTGGFGFTEAFF
j_gene: TRBJ1-1
d_gene: TRBD1
abundance: NA
v_gene: TRBV20-1
len: 17

CDR3nt: TGTGCCAGCAGCCAAGCGGACAGTGATACCTACGAGCAGTACTTC
CDR3aa: CASSQADSDTYEQYF
j_gene: TRBJ2-7
d_gene: NA
abundance: many
v_gene: TRBV4-2
len: 15

CDR3nt: TGTGCCGCCGGACAGGGGGCCCCAGAGACCCAGTACTTC
CDR3aa: CAAGQGAPETQYF
j_gene: TRBJ2-5
d_gene: TRBD1
abundance: NA
v_gene: TRBV24-1
len: 13

CDR3nt: TGTGCCAGCAGCCAGGCGGCTAGCACCGGGGAGCTGTTTTTT
CDR3aa: CASSQAASTGELFF
j_gene: TRBJ2-2
d_gene: NA
abundance: NA
v_gene: TRBV3-1
len: 14

CDR3nt: TGTGCCAGCAGCTTAAAGGTGCGGGGATCGACCGGGGAGCTGTTTTTT
CDR3aa: CASSLKVRGSTGELFF
j_gene: TRBJ2-2
d_gene: NA
abundance: few
v_gene: TRBV11-2
len: 16

CDR3nt: TGCAGTGGTGGGACTAGCGGGAATAGGGTGCAATTCTTC
CDR3aa: CSGGTSGNRVQFF
j_gene: TRBJ2-1
d_gene: TRBD2
abundance: NA
v_gene: TRBV20-1
len: 13

CDR3nt: TGTGCCTGGAGTGACTCCAGGGGGGCTAGCACAGATACGCAGTATTTT
CDR3aa: CAWSDSRGASTDTQYF
j_gene: TRBJ2-3
d_gene: NA
abundance: NA
v_gene: TRBV30
len: 16

CDR3nt: TGCGCCAGCAGCTGGGGGACGGATCCTCACTCTGGAAACACCATATATTTT
CDR3aa: CASSWGTDPHSGNTIYF
j_gene: TRBJ1-3
d_gene: NA
abundance: NA
v_gene: TRBV5-1
len: 17

CDR3nt: TGTGCCAGCAGCGCCACTAGCGGTTGGTCCTACAATGAGCAGTTCTTC
CDR3aa: CASSATSGWSYNEQFF
j_gene: TRBJ2-1
d_gene: TRBD2
abundance: few
v_gene: TRBV9
len: 16